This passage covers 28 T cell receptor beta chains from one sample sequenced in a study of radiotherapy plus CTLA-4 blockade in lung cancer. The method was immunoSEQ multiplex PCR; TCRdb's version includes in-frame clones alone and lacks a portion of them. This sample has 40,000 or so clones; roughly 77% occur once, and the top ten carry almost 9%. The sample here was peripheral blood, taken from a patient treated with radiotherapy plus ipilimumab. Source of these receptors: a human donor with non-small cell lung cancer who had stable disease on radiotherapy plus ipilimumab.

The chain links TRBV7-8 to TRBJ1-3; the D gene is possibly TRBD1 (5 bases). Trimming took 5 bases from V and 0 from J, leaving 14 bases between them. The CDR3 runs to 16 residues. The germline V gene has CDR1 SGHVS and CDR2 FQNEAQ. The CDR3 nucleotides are TGTGCCAGCAGCCCGCCGACGGGACCCTCTGGAAACACCATATATTTT. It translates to CASSPPTGPSGNTIYF.

The CDR3 sequence: CASSLSPTTDTQYF. CDR3 nucleotide sequence: TGTGCCAGCAGCTTAAGCCCAACAACAGATACGCAGTATTTT. This chain links TRBV5-8 with TRBJ2-3; D not certain. Germline CDR1 is SGHTS and CDR2 is YDEGEE. The CDR3 has 14 amino acids. V was shortened by 2 bases and J by 3 bases, with 10 bases between the two germline ends.

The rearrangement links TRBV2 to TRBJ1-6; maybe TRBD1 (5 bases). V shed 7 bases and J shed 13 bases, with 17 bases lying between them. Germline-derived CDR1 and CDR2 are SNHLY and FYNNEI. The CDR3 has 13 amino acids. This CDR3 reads CASITGQGHPLHF. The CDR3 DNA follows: TGTGCCAGCATCACCGGTCAGGGCCATCCCCTCCACTTT.

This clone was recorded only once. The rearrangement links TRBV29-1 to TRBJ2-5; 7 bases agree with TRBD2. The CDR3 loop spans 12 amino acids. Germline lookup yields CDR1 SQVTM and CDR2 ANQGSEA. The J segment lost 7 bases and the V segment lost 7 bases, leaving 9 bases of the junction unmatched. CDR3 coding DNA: TGCAGCGGGGGACTGGGGGAGGGGACCCAGTACTTC. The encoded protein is CSGGLGEGTQYF. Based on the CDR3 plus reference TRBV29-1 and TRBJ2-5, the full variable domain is SAVISQKPSRDICQRGTSLTIQCQVDSQVTMMFWYRQQPGQSLTLIATANQGSEATYESGFVIDKFPISRPNLTFSTLTVSNMSPEDSSIYLCSGGLGEGTQYFGPGTRLLVL.

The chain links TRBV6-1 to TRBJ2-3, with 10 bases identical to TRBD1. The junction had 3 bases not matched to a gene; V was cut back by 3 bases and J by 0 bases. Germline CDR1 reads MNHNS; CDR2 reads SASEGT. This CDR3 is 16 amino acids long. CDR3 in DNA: TGTGCCAGCAGTGAGGTGGACAGGGGGAGCACAGATACGCAGTATTTT. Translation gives CASSEVDRGSTDTQYF.

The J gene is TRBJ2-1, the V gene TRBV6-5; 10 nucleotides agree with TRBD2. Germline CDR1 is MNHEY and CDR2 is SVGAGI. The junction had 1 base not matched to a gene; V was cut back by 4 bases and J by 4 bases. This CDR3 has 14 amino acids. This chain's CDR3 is CASSWTSGYNEQFF. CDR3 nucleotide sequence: TGTGCCAGCAGTTGGACTAGCGGATACAATGAGCAGTTCTTC.

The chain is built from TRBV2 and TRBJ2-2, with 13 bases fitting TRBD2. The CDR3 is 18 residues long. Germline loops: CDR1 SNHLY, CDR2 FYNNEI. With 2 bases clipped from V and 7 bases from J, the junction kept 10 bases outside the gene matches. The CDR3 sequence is CASSEPYTSGGAGGELFF. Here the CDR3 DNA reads TGTGCCAGCAGTGAACCGTACACTAGCGGGGGGGCTGGCGGGGAGCTGTTTTTT.

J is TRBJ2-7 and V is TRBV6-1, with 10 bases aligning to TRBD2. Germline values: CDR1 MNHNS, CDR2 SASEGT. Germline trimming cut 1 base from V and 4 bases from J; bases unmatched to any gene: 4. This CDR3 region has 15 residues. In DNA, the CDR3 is TGTGCCAGCAGTGAAGGAAGCGGGGGGGCTTACGAGCAGTACTTC. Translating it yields CASSEGSGGAYEQYF.

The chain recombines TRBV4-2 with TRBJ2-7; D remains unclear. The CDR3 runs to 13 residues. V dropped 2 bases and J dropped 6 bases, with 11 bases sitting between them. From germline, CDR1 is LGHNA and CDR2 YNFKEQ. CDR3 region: CASSQSHGGEQYV. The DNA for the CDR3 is TGTGCCAGCAGCCAATCCCACGGCGGCGAGCAGTACGTC.

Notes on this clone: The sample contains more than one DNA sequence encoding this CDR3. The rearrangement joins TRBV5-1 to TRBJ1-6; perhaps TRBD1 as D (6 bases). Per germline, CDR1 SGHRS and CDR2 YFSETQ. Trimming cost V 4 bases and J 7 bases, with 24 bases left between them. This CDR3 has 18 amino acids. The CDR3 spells CASSPRGRGALGNSPLHF. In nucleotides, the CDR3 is TGCGCCAGCAGCCCCCGCGGCAGGGGCGCCCTGGGGAATTCACCCCTCCACTTT. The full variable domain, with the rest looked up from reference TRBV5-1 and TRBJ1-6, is KAGVTQTPRYLIKTRGQQVTLSCSPISGHRSVSWYQQTPGQGLQFLFEYFSETQRNKGNFPGRFSGRQFSNSRSEMNVSTLELGDSALYLCASSPRGRGALGNSPLHFGNGTRLTVT.

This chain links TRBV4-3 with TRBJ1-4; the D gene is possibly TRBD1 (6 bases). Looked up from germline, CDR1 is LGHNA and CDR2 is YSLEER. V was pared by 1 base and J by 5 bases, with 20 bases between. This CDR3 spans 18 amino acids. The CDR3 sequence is CASSQAQPTDRRNEKLFF. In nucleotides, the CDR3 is TGCGCCAGCAGCCAAGCCCAGCCCACGGACAGACGCAATGAAAAACTGTTTTTT.

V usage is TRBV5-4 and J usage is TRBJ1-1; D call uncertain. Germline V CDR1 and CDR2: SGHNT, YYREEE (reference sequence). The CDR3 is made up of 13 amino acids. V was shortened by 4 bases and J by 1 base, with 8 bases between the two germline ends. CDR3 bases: TGTGCCAGCAGCCCCGGGTGGAACACTGAAGCTTTCTTT. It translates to CASSPGWNTEAFF.

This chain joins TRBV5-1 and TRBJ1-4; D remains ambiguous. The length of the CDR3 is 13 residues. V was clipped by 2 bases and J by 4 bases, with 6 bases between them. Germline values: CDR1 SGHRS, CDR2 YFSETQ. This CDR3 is CASSFKINEKLFF. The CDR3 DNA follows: TGCGCCAGCAGCTTCAAGATTAATGAAAAACTGTTTTTT.

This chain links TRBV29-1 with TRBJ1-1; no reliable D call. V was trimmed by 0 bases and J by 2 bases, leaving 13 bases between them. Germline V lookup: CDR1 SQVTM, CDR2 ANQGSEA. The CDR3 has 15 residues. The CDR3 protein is CSVEDGRRTNTEAFF. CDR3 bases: TGCAGCGTTGAAGATGGAAGGAGAACTAACACTGAAGCTTTCTTT. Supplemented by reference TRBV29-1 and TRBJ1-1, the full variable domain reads SAVISQKPSRDICQRGTSLTIQCQVDSQVTMMFWYRQQPGQSLTLIATANQGSEATYESGFVIDKFPISRPNLTFSTLTVSNMSPEDSSIYLCSVEDGRRTNTEAFFGQGTRLTVV.

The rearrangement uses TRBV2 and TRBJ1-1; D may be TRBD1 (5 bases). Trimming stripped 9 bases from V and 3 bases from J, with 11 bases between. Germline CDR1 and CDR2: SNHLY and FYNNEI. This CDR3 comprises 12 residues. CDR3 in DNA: TGTGCCAGACTCCGGGACGACACTGAAGCTTTCTTT. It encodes CARLRDDTEAFF. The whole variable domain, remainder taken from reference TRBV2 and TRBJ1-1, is EPEVTQTPSHQVTQMGQEVILRCVPISNHLYFYWYRQILGQKVEFLVSFYNNEISEKSEIFDDQFSVERPDGSNFTLKIRSTKLEDSAMYFCARLRDDTEAFFGQGTRLTVV.

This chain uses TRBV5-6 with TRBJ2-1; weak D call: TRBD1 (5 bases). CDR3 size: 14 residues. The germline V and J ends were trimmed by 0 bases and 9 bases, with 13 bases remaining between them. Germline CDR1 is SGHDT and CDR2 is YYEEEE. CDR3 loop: CASSLVQGRFEQFF. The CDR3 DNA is TGTGCCAGCAGCTTGGTGCAGGGCCGCTTTGAGCAGTTCTTC.

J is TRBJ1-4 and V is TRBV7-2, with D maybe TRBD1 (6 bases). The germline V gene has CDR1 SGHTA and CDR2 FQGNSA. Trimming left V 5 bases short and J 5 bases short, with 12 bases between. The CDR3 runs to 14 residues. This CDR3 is CASSLGAGNEKLFF. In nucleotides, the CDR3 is TGTGCCAGCAGCCTGGGGGCAGGGAATGAAAAACTGTTTTTT. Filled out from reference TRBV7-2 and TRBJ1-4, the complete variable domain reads GAGVSQSPSNKVTEKGKDVELRCDPISGHTALYWYRQSLGQGLEFLIYFQGNSAPDKSGLPSDRFSAERTGGSVSTLTIQRTQQEDSAVYLCASSLGAGNEKLFFGSGTQLSVL.

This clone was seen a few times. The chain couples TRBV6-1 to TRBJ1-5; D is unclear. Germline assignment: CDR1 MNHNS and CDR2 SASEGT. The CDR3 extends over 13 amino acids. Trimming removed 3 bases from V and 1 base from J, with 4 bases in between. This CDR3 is CASSDWSNQPQHF. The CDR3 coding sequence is TGTGCCAGCAGTGATTGGAGCAATCAGCCCCAGCATTTT.

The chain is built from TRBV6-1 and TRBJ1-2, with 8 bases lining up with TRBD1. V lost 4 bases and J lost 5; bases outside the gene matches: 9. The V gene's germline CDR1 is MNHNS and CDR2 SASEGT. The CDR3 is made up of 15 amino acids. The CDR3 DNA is TGTGCCAGCAGTGTTGGACAGGGCCCTGGGTATGGCTACACCTTC. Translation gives CASSVGQGPGYGYTF.

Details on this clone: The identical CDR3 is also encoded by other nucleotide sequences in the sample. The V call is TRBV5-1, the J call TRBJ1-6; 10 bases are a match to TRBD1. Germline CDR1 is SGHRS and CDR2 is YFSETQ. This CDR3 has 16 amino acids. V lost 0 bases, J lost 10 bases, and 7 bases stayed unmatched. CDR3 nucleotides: TGCGCCAGCAGCTTGGTAACCGGGACAGGGGCCTCACCCCTCCACTTT. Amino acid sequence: CASSLVTGTGASPLHF.

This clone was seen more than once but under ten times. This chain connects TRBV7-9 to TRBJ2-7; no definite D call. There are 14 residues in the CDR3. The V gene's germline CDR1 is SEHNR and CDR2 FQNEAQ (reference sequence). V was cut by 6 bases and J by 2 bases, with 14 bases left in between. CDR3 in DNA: TGTGCCAGCAGTCCGGGTTCAGCAACCTACGAGCAGTACTTC. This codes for CASSPGSATYEQYF.

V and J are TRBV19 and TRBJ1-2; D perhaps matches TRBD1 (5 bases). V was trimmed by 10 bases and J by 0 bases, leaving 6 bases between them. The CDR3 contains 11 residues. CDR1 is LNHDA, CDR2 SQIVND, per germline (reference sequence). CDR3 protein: CATRANYGYTF. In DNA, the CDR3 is TGTGCCACCAGGGCTAACTATGGCTACACCTTC.

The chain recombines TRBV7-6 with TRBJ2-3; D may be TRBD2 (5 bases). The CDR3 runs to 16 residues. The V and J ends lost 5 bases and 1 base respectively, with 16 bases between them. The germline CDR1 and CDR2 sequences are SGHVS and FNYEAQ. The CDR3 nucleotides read TGTGCCAGCAGCCCTCGATCGAGGGCAGGCACAGATACGCAGTATTTT. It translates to CASSPRSRAGTDTQYF.

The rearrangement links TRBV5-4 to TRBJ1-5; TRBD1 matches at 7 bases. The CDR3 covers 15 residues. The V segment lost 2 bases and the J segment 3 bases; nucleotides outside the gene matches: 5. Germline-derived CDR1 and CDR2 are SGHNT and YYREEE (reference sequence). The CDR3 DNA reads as TGTGCCAGCAGCTTTGGTGGGACAGACAATCAGCCCCAGCATTTT. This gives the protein CASSFGGTDNQPQHF.

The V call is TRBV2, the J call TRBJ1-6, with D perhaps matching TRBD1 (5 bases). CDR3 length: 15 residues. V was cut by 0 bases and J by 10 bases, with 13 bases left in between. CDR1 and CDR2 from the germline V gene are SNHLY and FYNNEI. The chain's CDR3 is CASSEAPGRGSPLHF. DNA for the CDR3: TGTGCCAGCAGTGAAGCACCAGGGCGCGGGTCACCCCTCCACTTT.

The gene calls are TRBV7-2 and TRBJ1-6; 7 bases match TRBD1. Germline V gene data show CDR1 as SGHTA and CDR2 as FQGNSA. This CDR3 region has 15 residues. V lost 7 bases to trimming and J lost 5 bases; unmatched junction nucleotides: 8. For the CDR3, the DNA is TGTGCCAGCAACCGCCGGGACAGAGATAATTCACCCCTCCACTTT. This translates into CASNRRDRDNSPLHF.

The CDR3, as DNA: TGTGCCAGCTCACCAGAGGGCCAGCCCCAGCATTTT. This encodes CASSPEGQPQHF. The chain carries TRBV18 and TRBJ1-5; D is unclear. Germline values: CDR1 KGHSH, CDR2 LQKENI. This CDR3 comprises 12 residues. V lost 2 bases, J lost 7 bases, and 6 bases lay in between.

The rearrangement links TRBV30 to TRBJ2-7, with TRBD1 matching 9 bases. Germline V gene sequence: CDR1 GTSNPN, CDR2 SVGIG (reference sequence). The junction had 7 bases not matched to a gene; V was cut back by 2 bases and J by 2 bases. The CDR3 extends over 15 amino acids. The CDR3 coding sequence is TGTGCCTGGAGTCCAGGACAGGGGATTACCTACGAGCAGTACTTC. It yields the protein CAWSPGQGITYEQYF.